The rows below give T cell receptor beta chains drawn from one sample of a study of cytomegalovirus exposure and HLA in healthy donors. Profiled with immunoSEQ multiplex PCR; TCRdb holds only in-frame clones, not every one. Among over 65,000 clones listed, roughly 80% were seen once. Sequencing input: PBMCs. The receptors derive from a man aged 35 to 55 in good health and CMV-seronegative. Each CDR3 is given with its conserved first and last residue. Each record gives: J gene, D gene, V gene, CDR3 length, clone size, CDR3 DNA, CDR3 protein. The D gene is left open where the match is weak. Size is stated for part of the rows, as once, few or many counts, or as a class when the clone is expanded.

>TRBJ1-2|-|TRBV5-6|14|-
TGTGCCAGCAGCTTGGAGACAGCTCTATATGGCTACACCTTC
CASSLETALYGYTF
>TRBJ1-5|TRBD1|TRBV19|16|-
TGTGCCAGTAGTATAGAAGACAGGGTCAGAAATCAGCCCCAGCATTTT
CASSIEDRVRNQPQHF
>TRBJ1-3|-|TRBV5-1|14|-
TGCGCCAGCAGCCCGGGGGACTCTGGAAACACCATATATTTT
CASSPGDSGNTIYF
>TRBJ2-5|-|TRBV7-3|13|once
TGTGCCAGCAGCTCCCAGGGGGCGGGGGAGCAGTACTTC
CASSSQGAGEQYF
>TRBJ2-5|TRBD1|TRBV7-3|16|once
TGTGCCAGCAGCTTAGGTGGACAGGGGGCAAGAGAGACCCAGTACTTC
CASSLGGQGARETQYF
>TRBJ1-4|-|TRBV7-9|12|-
TGTGCCAGCAGCTACAGCCTCGAAAAACTGTTTTTT
CASSYSLEKLFF
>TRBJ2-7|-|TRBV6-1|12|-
TGTGCCAGCAGGGAGTCTAACTACGAGCAGTACTTC
CASRESNYEQYF
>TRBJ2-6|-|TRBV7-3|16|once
TGTGCCAGCAGCTTAACTAAAGGGGAAAGGGCCAACGTCCTGACTTTC
CASSLTKGERANVLTF
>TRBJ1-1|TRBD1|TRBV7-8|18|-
TGTGCCAGCAGCCCGAGGACAGGGGGCAGGGCCCAGAACACTGAAGCTTTCTTT
CASSPRTGGRAQNTEAFF
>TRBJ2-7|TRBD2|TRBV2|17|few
TGTGCCAGCAGTGAATTTCAGGGACTAGCGTTTTCCTACGAGCAGTACTTC
CASSEFQGLAFSYEQYF
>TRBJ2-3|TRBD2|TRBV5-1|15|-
TGCGCCAGCAGCCCCCCTAGCGGCCCCCGGGATACGCAGTATTTT
CASSPPSGPRDTQYF
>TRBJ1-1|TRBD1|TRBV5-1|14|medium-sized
TGCGCCAGCAGCTCGGGACAGTTGAACACTGAAGCTTTCTTT
CASSSGQLNTEAFF
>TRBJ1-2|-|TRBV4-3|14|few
TGCGCCAGCAGCAACCCGGCGGCGAACTATGGCTACACCTTC
CASSNPAANYGYTF
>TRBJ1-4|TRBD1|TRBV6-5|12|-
TGTGCCAGCAGAGACAGGGTTGAAAAACTGTTTTTT
CASRDRVEKLFF
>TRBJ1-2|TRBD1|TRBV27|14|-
TGTGCCAGCAGTTATCACAGGGGGAACTATGGCTACACCTTC
CASSYHRGNYGYTF
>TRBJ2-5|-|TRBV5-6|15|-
TGTGCCAGCAGCTTGTCGGGAGCCCCGCAAGAGACCCAGTACTTC
CASSLSGAPQETQYF
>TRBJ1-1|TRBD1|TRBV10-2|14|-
TGCGCCAGCAGGTGGGGACAGGGGAACACTGAAGCTTTCTTT
CASRWGQGNTEAFF
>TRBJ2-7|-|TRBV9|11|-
TGTGCCAGCAGCTCCCCGGGCGAGCAGTACTTC
CASSSPGEQYF
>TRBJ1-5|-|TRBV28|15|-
TGTGCCAGCATCCTAGGATTGGGGGCCTCTCAGCCCCAGCATTTT
CASILGLGASQPQHF
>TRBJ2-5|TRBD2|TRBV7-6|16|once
TGTGCCAGCAGCCGTCAGCGGGGGCCCTACCAAGAGACCCAGTACTTC
CASSRQRGPYQETQYF
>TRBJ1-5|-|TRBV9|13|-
TGTGCCAGCAGCGTAGACGGTAATCAGCCCCAGCATTTT
CASSVDGNQPQHF
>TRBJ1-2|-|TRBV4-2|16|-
TGTGCCAGCAGCCAAGAGGACAGTCCGAGTCGCTATGGCTACACCTTC
CASSQEDSPSRYGYTF
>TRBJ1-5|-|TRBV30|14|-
TGTGCCTGGAAAAGGCAGGTTAGCAATCAGCCCCAGCATTTT
CAWKRQVSNQPQHF
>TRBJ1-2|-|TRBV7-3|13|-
TGTGCCAGCAGCCCTGGCCAAGACTATGGCTACACCTTC
CASSPGQDYGYTF
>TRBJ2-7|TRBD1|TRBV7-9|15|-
TGTGCCAGCAGCCTCCTCGGGGCAGGGGGCTACGAGCAGTACTTC
CASSLLGAGGYEQYF
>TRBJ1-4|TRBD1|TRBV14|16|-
TGTGCCAGCAGCCAGTTAACGGGACAGATTAATGAAAAACTGTTTTTT
CASSQLTGQINEKLFF
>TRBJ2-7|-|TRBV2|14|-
TGTGCCAGCAAAACGGAGAGTCGGGTGGGCGAGCAGTACTTC
CASKTESRVGEQYF
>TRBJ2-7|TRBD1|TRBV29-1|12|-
TGCAGCGTGGAGACAGGGTTTGACGAGCAGTACTTC
CSVETGFDEQYF
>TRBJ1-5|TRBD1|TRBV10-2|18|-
TGCGCCAGCAGTGAGGGAAGGGACAGGGGGCTCAGGGATCAGCCCCAGCATTTT
CASSEGRDRGLRDQPQHF
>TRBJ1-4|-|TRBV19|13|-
TGTGCCAGTAGTCTCGGACACAGCGAAAAACTGTTTTTT
CASSLGHSEKLFF
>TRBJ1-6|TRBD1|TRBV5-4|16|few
TGTGCCAGCAGCTTGCCCGACAGGGTATCGGATTCACCCCTCCACTTT
CASSLPDRVSDSPLHF
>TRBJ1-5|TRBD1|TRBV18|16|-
TGTGCCAGCTCACCTTTCGACAGGGCAGTTGCTCAGCCCCAGCATTTT
CASSPFDRAVAQPQHF
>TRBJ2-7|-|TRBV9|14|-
TGTGCCAGCAGCGTAGGAGGGATCTCCTACGAGCAGTACTTC
CASSVGGISYEQYF
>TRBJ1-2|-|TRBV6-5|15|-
TGTGCCAGTATCGACGGTAAATCAGGATACTATGGCTACACCTTC
CASIDGKSGYYGYTF
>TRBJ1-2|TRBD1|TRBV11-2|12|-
TGTGCCAGCAGCCTGACAGGGGTTGGCTACACCTTC
CASSLTGVGYTF
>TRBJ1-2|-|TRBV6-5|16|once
TGTGCCAGCAGTTACTCGAGGGTCGGCGGAGGGGATGGCTACACCTTC
CASSYSRVGGGDGYTF
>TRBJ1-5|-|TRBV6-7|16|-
TGTGCCAGCAGTTACTCGAAAGGGGGACGGAATCAGCCCCAGCATTTT
CASSYSKGGRNQPQHF
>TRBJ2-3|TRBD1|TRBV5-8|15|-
TGTGCCAGCAGCCCGACAGGGGATTCGACAGATACGCAGTATTTT
CASSPTGDSTDTQYF
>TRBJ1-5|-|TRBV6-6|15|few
TGTGTGGCGATGGAGGGACTCAACTCCAATCAGCCCCAGCATTTT
CVAMEGLNSNQPQHF
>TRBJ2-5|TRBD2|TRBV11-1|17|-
TGTGCCAGCAGCCTGGAGGTTAGCGGGAGTAGTTCCGAGACCCAGTACTTC
CASSLEVSGSSSETQYF
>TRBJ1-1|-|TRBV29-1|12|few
TGCAGCGTGCAGGGACTGGGCACTGAAGCTTTCTTT
CSVQGLGTEAFF
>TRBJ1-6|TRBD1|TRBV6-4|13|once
TGTGCCAGCAGTGATATACAGGGGTCACCCCTCCACTTT
CASSDIQGSPLHF
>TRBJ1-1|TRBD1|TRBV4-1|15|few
TGCGCCAGCAGTCCTGGATCCGGGACAGACAATGAAGCTTTCTTT
CASSPGSGTDNEAFF
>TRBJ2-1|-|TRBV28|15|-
TGTGCCAGCAGTTCCCCCGACAGGCGGGCGGGCGGGCAGTTCTTC
CASSSPDRRAGGQFF
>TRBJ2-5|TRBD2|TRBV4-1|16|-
TGCGCCAGCAGCCCTCCGGGACTAGCTGTTGCAGAGACCCAGTACTTC
CASSPPGLAVAETQYF
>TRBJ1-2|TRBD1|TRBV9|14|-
TGTGCCAGCAGCGTAGCGGCCCAGGGGGATGGCTACACCTTC
CASSVAAQGDGYTF
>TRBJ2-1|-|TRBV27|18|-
TGTGCCAGCAGTTTAAGTTGGCAGCGGGCGGAGATTTACAATGAGCAGTTCTTC
CASSLSWQRAEIYNEQFF
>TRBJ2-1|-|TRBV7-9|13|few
TGTGCCAGCAGCTTATTATCCCTTAATGAGCAGTTCTTC
CASSLLSLNEQFF